This T cell receptor (beta chain) came from a study of persistence of HIV-infected CD4 T cells. Study-wide background: Suppressive ART had lasted a median of about eight years.

Trimming took 4 bases from V and 0 from J, leaving 15 bases between them. The CDR3 consists of 16 residues. CDR1 SGHVS and CDR2 FQNEAQ come from the germline V gene. With regard to this clone: What it recognizes is unknown.

The immunoSEQ assay was version 4, run in survey mode. Genomic DNA was diluted to 10 ng/uL, up to roughly 1 ug per sample. Profiled with immunoSEQ multiplex PCR; TCRdb holds only in-frame clones, not every one. The sample consists of 40,000 to 45,000 clones, 70% to 90% of them appearing once. Nonspecific anti-CD3/anti-CD28 bead stimulation represents the broad CD4+ T cell repertoire. CD4+ T cells upregulating both CD40 ligand and CD69 were sorted as responding cells. Before stimulation, PBMCs underwent CD8+ T cell depletion. Specimen: CD4+ T cells sorted from PBMCs after 18-hour stimulation, collected from a patient who received antiretroviral therapy. The TCR was taken from an adult man with HIV who was CMV-seropositive. The chain recombines TRBV7-8 with TRBJ1-1, with D possibly being TRBD1 (5 bases). CDR3 residues: CASSSRDSPMNTEAFF. CDR3 DNA: TGTGCCAGCAGCTCCCGGGACTCCCCGATGAACACTGAAGCTTTCTTT.